This is a list of T cell receptor beta chains from one sample in a study of cytomegalovirus exposure and HLA in healthy donors. Data came from immunoSEQ multiplex PCR; TCRdb stores just in-frame clones and leaves some out. The top ten clones hold about 1.7% of a sample with under 200,000 clones, about four fifths of them seen once. Sequenced sample: PBMCs. These receptors were obtained from a woman under 30 in good health and CMV-seronegative. The CDR3 runs from the conserved cysteine through the conserved F or W. D genes are given only for firm matches. For some rows the clone size is stated as once, few or many, or as a class when expanded; others skip it.

TRBV28	NA	NA	TRBJ1-1	CATGENTEAFF	TGTGCCACCGGGGAGAACACTGAAGCTTTCTTT
TRBV6-1	NA	NA	TRBJ2-7	CASSERYGGMGYEQYF	TGTGCCAGCAGTGAACGCTACGGCGGGATGGGCTACGAGCAGTACTTC
TRBV5-5	NA	NA	TRBJ2-1	CASSPLPLEDNEQFF	TGTGCCAGCAGCCCTCTCCCCCTGGAGGACAATGAGCAGTTCTTC
TRBV6-5	NA	few	TRBJ1-1	CASSRITGITEAFF	TGTGCCAGCAGCAGAATAACAGGGATCACTGAAGCTTTCTTT
TRBV7-6	TRBD2	NA	TRBJ2-5	CASSPNVAGGPETQYF	TGTGCCAGCAGCCCAAACGTAGCGGGAGGGCCTGAGACCCAGTACTTC
TRBV7-2	TRBD2	NA	TRBJ2-3	CASLLSGGRVLDTQYF	TGTGCCAGCTTATTATCCGGCGGGAGGGTGCTAGATACGCAGTATTTT
TRBV7-9	NA	NA	TRBJ2-5	CASRLDIQEAQYF	TGTGCCAGCAGGCTTGATATCCAAGAGGCCCAGTACTTC
TRBV5-6	NA	NA	TRBJ1-1	CASSLRTARGAFF	TGTGCCAGCAGCTTGAGGACGGCAAGGGGAGCTTTCTTT
TRBV21-1	NA	NA	TRBJ2-5	CASSKVGGTETQYF	TGTGCCAGCAGCAAAGTTGGGGGGACCGAGACCCAGTACTTC
TRBV4-1	TRBD1	NA	TRBJ1-6	CASSQDLDRGYSPLHF	TGCGCCAGCAGCCAAGATCTCGACAGGGGATACTCACCCCTCCACTTT
TRBV5-8	TRBD2	once	TRBJ2-3	CASSGEGTAPKADTQYF	TGTGCCAGCAGCGGGGAGGGGACGGCCCCGAAGGCAGATACGCAGTATTTT
TRBV6-5	NA	NA	TRBJ2-3	CASSYVQGGDTQYF	TGTGCCAGCAGTTACGTACAGGGTGGGGATACGCAGTATTTT
TRBV30	NA	NA	TRBJ1-4	CAWSPRFGGNEKLFF	TGTGCCTGGAGTCCTCGGTTCGGAGGTAATGAAAAACTGTTTTTT
TRBV4-1	NA	NA	TRBJ1-4	CASSLFGIFPRTSNEKLFF	TGCGCCAGCAGCCTTTTCGGTATTTTTCCCCGTACTTCTAATGAAAAACTGTTTTTT
TRBV5-6	TRBD1	NA	TRBJ1-5	CASSLGQGVGQPQHF	TGTGCCAGCAGCTTGGGACAGGGGGTCGGTCAGCCCCAGCATTTT
TRBV5-1	NA	NA	TRBJ2-3	CASSPGGRDTQYF	TGCGCCAGCAGCCCGGGCGGGCGGGATACGCAGTATTTT
TRBV27	NA	NA	TRBJ1-1	CASSSTLNTEAFF	TGTGCCAGCAGTTCGACACTGAACACTGAAGCTTTCTTT
TRBV6-1	NA	NA	TRBJ2-7	CASSEAPNLGAYEQYF	TGTGCCAGCAGTGAAGCGCCTAATCTGGGGGCTTACGAGCAGTACTTC
TRBV6-1	NA	NA	TRBJ1-2	CASSEAPGYGYTF	TGTGCCAGCAGTGAAGCGCCAGGGTATGGCTACACCTTC
TRBV27	TRBD1	NA	TRBJ2-7	CASSPGQGWREQYF	TGTGCCAGCAGTCCCGGACAGGGTTGGCGGGAGCAGTACTTC
TRBV28	NA	once	TRBJ1-6	CASSSGYRNSPLHF	TGTGCCAGCAGTTCAGGGTACCGTAATTCACCCCTCCACTTT
TRBV2	NA	NA	TRBJ1-2	CASSDGGGLRGYTF	TGTGCCAGCAGTGACGGTGGTGGGCTCCGGGGCTACACCTTC
TRBV4-3	TRBD1	few	TRBJ2-6	CASSQDTLNRGSGANVLTF	TGCGCCAGCAGCCAAGATACCCTGAACAGGGGTTCCGGGGCCAACGTCCTGACTTTC
TRBV29-1	NA	NA	TRBJ1-5	CSVVTGANQPQHF	TGCAGCGTTGTTACTGGGGCTAATCAGCCCCAGCATTTT
TRBV12-5	TRBD2	NA	TRBJ2-1	CASGLVTSGRRNEQFF	TGTGCTAGTGGTTTGGTCACTAGCGGCAGGAGGAATGAGCAGTTCTTC
TRBV4-2	NA	few	TRBJ1-4	CASSQGGGSWEEKLFF	TGTGCCAGCAGCCAAGGGGGGGGGAGCTGGGAGGAAAAACTGTTTTTT
TRBV5-8	NA	NA	TRBJ1-2	CASSTGQALPHGYTF	TGTGCCAGCAGCACCGGACAAGCTTTACCACATGGCTACACCTTC
TRBV28	NA	NA	TRBJ1-5	CASSFRGYKFSNQPQHF	TGTGCCAGCAGTTTTAGAGGATACAAGTTTAGCAATCAGCCCCAGCATTTT